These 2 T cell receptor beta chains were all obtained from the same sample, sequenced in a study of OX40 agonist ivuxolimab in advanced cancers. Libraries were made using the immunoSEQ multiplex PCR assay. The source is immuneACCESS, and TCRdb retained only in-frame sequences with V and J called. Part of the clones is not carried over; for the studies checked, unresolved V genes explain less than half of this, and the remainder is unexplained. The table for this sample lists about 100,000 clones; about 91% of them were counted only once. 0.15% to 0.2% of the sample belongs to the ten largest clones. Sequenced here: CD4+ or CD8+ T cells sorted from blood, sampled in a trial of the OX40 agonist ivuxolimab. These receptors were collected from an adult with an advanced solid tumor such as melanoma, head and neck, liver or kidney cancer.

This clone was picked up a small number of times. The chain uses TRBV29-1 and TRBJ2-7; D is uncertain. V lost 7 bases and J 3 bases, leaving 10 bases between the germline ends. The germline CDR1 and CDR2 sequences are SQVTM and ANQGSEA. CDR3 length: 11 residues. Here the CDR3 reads CSARLGYEQYF. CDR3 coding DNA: TGCAGCGCCAGATTGGGCTACGAGCAGTACTTC.

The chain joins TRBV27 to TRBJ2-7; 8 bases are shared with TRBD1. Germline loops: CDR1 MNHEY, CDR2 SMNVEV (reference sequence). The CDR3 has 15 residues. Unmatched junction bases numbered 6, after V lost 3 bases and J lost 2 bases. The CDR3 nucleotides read TGTGCCAGCAGTTTGTCCGGGACAGGTCCCTACGAGCAGTACTTC. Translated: CASSLSGTGPYEQYF.